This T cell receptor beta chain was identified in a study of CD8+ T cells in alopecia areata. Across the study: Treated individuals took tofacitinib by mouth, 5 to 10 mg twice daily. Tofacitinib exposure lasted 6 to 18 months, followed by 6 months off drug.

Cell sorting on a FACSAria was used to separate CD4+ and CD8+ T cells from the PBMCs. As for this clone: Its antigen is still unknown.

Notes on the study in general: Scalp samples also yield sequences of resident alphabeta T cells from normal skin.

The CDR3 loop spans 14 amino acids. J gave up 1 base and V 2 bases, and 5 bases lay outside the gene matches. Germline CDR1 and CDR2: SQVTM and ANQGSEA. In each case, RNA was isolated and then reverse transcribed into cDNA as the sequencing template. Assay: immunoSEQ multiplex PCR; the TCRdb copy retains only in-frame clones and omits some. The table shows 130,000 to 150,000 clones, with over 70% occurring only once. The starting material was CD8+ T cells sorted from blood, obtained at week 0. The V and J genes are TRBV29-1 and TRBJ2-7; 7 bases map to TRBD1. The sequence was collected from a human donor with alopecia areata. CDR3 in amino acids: CSVENPGQSYEQYF. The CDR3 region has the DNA TGCAGCGTTGAAAATCCGGGACAGTCCTACGAGCAGTACTTC.